This passage covers 14 T cell receptor beta chains from one sample sequenced in a study of CD8 T cells in ankylosing spondylitis. Their recognized antigens are unknown. TCRdb analysed the 5' RACE reads with MiXCR anew, one entry per CDR3 protein. The sample has fewer than 550,000 distinct CDR3 sequences, approximately 5% seen once. Findings of the study overall: One TCR beta motif, made up of roughly eight highly homologous variants, appeared characteristic of ankylosing spondylitis blood.

Sequencing was carried out using blood, either unsorted or a sorted T cell fraction (not recorded which). These receptors all come from a male donor with ankylosing spondylitis.

This chain uses TRBV4-3 with TRBJ2-3; D gene uncertain. Per the germline V gene, CDR1 is LGHNA and CDR2 is YSLEER. This CDR3 is 15 amino acids long. Trimming stripped 0 bases from V and 0 bases from J, with 7 bases between. The CDR3 here is CASSQDGSSTDTQYF. Written as DNA, the CDR3 is TGCGCCAGCAGCCAAGATGGGTCAAGCACAGATACGCAGTATTTT.

This clonotype was found many times. The V call is TRBV4-2, the J call TRBJ2-2; D unresolved. The CDR3 totals 17 residues. The V end was cut by 1 base, the J end by 0 bases, with 12 bases between. CDR1 is LGHNA, CDR2 YNFKEQ, per germline. CDR3 nucleotides: TGTGCCAGCAGCCAAGCCGTGGCAGGATCGAACACCGGGGAGCTGTTTTTT. The encoded protein is CASSQAVAGSNTGELFF.

The table lists this clonotype with many counts. This chain connects TRBV7-9 to TRBJ2-1, with 8 bases identical to TRBD2. The V gene's germline CDR1 is SEHNR and CDR2 FQNEAQ (reference sequence). Germline trimming cut 5 bases from V and 4 bases from J; bases unmatched to any gene: 7. This CDR3 has 15 amino acids. The CDR3 DNA sequence: TGTGCCAGCAGCGCACTAGCGGACGAATACAATGAGCAGTTCTTC. This translates into CASSALADEYNEQFF.

The sample holds many counts of this clonotype. This chain joins TRBV28 and TRBJ2-7; possibly TRBD1 for D (5 bases). The CDR3 extends over 14 amino acids. V was clipped by 6 bases and J by 2 bases, with 14 bases between them. Germline V gives CDR1 MDHEN, CDR2 SYDVKM. The CDR3 nucleotides read TGTGCCAGCAGGTTTGGGGCTGCTCCCTACGAGCAGTACTTC. This encodes CASRFGAAPYEQYF.

This clonotype was found many times. The chain uses TRBV6-5 and TRBJ1-4; D is undetermined. CDR1 is MNHEY, CDR2 SVGAGI, per germline. The V gene lost 0 bases and the J gene lost 8 bases, with 19 bases spanning the gap. The CDR3 extends over 17 amino acids. CDR3 region: CASSYSIVERLREKLFF. CDR3 nucleotide sequence: TGTGCCAGCAGTTACTCGATCGTGGAAAGGCTTCGCGAAAAACTGTTTTTT.

Many counts were recorded for this clonotype. This chain uses TRBV7-9 with TRBJ1-5; D may be TRBD1 (6 bases). This CDR3 has 15 amino acids. The germline V gene has CDR1 SEHNR and CDR2 FQNEAQ (reference sequence). V gave up 1 base and J gave up 3 bases, with 10 bases separating them. The chain's CDR3 is CASSLGTEINQPQHF. CDR3 in DNA: TGTGCCAGCAGCTTAGGGACAGAGATCAATCAGCCCCAGCATTTT.

CDR3 region: CASSGMGGSYNEQFF. The DNA for the CDR3 is TGCGCCAGCAGCGGTATGGGAGGGTCCTACAATGAGCAGTTCTTC. The rearrangement uses TRBV5-1 and TRBJ2-1; 7 bases map to TRBD2. CDR1 and CDR2 from the germline V gene are SGHRS and YFSETQ. This CDR3 spans 15 amino acids. Trimming at V came to 4 bases and at J to 1 base, leaving 5 bases not matched to a gene.

This clonotype was counted ten times or more. CDR3 protein: CSASLEGLAADTQYF. In DNA, the CDR3 is TGCAGTGCTAGCCTGGAGGGGCTAGCTGCAGATACGCAGTATTTT. V usage is TRBV20-1 and J usage is TRBJ2-3; D possibly corresponds to TRBD2 (6 bases). Trimming stripped 3 bases from V and 4 bases from J, with 17 bases between. From germline, CDR1 is DFQATT and CDR2 SNEGSKA (reference sequence). This CDR3 is 15 amino acids long.

This chain joins TRBV6-2 or TRBV6-3 and TRBJ2-7, with unresolved D. CDR3 size: 18 residues. Trimming took off 1 base at V and 3 bases at J, with 22 bases between the two ends. Germline V lookup: CDR1 MNHEY, CDR2 SVGEGT. CDR3 residues: CASSYFAGFDQSSYEQYF. The CDR3 DNA sequence: TGTGCCAGCAGTTACTTTGCCGGTTTTGATCAGTCCAGCTACGAGCAGTACTTC.

The table lists this clonotype with many counts. The chain uses TRBV15 and TRBJ1-6; a possible D gene is TRBD1 (6 bases). V gave up 3 bases and J gave up 7 bases, with 13 bases separating them. The germline gives CDR1 LNHNV, CDR2 YYDKDF (reference sequence). This CDR3 has 15 residues. CDR3: CATSSRGLLNSPLHF. The CDR3 nucleotides read TGTGCCACCAGCAGTCGGGGGCTACTAAATTCACCCCTCCACTTT.

This clonotype occurred many times. The CDR3 nucleotides are TGCAGTGCTAGAGTTGGAAGGGTCTTGGATGAGCAGTTCTTC. Translated, it gives CSARVGRVLDEQFF. This chain uses TRBV20-1 with TRBJ2-1, with D unclear. CDR3 length: 14 residues. The V gene's germline CDR1 is DFQATT and CDR2 SNEGSKA (reference sequence). The V and J ends lost 1 base and 8 bases respectively, with 15 bases between them.

This clonotype was observed many times. This chain connects TRBV5-1 to TRBJ2-1, with 8 positions matching TRBD2. There are 15 residues in the CDR3. With V trimmed by 5 bases and J by 4 bases, 8 bases remained unmatched. The V gene's germline CDR1 is SGHRS and CDR2 YFSETQ. The CDR3 DNA reads TGCGCCAGCAGTATCCTAGCGGGTCCGTACAATGAGCAGTTCTTC. Encoded protein: CASSILAGPYNEQFF.

This clonotype was detected ten times or more. The chain joins TRBV5-6 to TRBJ1-2; D gene unclear. This CDR3 has 15 amino acids. V was pared by 1 base and J by 4 bases, with 14 bases between. Germline V gene sequence: CDR1 SGHDT, CDR2 YYEEEE. The CDR3 bases are TGTGCCAGCAGCTTGTTAACTGTAGCCAGCTATGGCTACACCTTC. Protein: CASSLLTVASYGYTF.

Ten or more counts support this clonotype. The genes are TRBV15 and TRBJ2-1; 7 positions agree with TRBD1. CDR1 and CDR2 from the germline V gene are LNHNV and YYDKDF (reference sequence). This CDR3 has 14 amino acids. Trimming removed 5 bases from V and 4 bases from J; junction bases left unmatched: 5. The chain's CDR3 is CATSPGDSYNEQFF. CDR3 bases: TGTGCCACCAGCCCTGGGGACAGTTACAATGAGCAGTTCTTC.